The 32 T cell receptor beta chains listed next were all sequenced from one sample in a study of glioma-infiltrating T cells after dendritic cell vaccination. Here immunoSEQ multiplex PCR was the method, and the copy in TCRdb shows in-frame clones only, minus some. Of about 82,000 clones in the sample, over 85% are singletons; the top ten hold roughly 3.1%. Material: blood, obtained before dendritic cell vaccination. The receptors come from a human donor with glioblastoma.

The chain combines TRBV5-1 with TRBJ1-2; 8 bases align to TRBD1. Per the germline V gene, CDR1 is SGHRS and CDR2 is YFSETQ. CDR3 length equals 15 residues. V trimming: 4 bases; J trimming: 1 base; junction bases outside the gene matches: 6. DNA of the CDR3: TGCGCCAGCAGCACAGGGACAGGAAATAACTATGGCTACACCTTC. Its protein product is CASSTGTGNNYGYTF.

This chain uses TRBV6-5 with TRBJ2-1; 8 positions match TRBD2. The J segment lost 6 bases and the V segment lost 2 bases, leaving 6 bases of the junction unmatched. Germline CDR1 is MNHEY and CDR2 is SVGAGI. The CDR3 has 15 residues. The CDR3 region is CASSYTGGLFNEQFF. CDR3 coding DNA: TGTGCCAGCAGTTACACGGGGGGGCTTTTCAATGAGCAGTTCTTC.

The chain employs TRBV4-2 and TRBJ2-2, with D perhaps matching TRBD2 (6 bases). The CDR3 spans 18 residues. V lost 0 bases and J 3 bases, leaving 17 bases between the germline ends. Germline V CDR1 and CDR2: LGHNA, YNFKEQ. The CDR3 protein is CASSQDRASGSYTGELFF. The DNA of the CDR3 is TGTGCCAGCAGCCAAGATCGGGCGAGCGGGTCGTACACCGGGGAGCTGTTTTTT.

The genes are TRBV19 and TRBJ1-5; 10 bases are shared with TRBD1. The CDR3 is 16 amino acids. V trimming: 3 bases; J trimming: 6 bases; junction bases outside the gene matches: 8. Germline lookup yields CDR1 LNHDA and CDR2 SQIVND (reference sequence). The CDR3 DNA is TGTGCCAGTAGTATTATGGACAGGGGGTTCGGTCAGCCCCAGCATTTT. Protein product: CASSIMDRGFGQPQHF. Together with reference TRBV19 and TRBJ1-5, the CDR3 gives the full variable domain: DGGITQSPKYLFRKEGQNVTLSCEQNLNHDAMYWYRQDPGQGLRLIYYSQIVNDFQKGDIAEGYSVSREKKESFPLTVTSAQKNPTAFYLCASSIMDRGFGQPQHFGDGTRLSIL.

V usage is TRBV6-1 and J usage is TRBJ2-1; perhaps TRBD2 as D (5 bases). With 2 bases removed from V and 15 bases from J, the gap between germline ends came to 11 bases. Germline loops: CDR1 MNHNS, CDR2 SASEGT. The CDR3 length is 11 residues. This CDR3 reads CASSELSSGFF. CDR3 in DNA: TGTGCCAGCAGTGAACTGAGCAGCGGGTTCTTC.

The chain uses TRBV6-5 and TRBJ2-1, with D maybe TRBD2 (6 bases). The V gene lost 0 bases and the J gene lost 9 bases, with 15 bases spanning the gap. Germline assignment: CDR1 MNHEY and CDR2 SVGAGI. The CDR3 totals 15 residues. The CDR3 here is CASSYSGLQRGEQFF. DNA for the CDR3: TGTGCCAGCAGTTACTCGGGACTCCAGAGGGGTGAGCAGTTCTTC.

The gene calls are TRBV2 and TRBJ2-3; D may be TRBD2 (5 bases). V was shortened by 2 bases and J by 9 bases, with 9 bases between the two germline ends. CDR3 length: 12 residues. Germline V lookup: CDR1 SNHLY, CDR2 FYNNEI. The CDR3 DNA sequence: TGTGCCAGCAGTGAATCATGGGAGACGCAGTATTTT. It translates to CASSESWETQYF.

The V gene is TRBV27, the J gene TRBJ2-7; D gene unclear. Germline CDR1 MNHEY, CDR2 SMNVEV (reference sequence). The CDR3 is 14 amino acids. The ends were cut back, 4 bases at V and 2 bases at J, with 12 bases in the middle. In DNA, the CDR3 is TGTGCCAGCAGTTCGCTTGGCTTTGCCTACGAGCAGTACTTC. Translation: CASSSLGFAYEQYF.

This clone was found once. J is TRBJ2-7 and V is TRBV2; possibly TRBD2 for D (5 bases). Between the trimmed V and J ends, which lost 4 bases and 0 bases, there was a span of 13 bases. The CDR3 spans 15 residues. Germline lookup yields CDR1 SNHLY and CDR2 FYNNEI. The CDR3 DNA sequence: TGTGCCAGCAGTGGGGAGACCTTCCCCTCCTACGAGCAGTACTTC. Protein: CASSGETFPSYEQYF.

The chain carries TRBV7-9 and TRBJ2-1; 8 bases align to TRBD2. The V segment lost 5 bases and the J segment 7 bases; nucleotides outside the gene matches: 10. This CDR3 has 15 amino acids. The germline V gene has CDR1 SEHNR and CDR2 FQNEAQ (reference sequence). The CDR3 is CASSLKREFGNEQFF. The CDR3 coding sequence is TGTGCCAGCAGCCTTAAGCGGGAGTTTGGGAATGAGCAGTTCTTC.

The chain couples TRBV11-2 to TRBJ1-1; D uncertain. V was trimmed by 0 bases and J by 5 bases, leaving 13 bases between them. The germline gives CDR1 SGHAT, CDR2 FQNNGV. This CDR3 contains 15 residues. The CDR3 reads CASSLDFGVETEAFF. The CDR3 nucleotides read TGTGCCAGCAGCTTAGATTTCGGGGTCGAGACTGAAGCTTTCTTT.

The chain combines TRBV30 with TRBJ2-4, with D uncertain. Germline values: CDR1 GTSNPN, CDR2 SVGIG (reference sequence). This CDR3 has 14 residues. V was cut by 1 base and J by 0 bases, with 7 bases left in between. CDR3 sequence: CAWSGILAKNIQYF. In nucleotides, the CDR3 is TGTGCCTGGAGTGGTATATTAGCCAAAAACATTCAGTACTTC.

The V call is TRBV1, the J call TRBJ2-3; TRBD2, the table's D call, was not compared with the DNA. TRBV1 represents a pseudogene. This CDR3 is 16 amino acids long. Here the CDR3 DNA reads TGCACCAGCAGCCCTGGGGGAGCGGGGGGCTGGGATACGCAGTATTTT. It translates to CTSSPGGAGGWDTQYF.

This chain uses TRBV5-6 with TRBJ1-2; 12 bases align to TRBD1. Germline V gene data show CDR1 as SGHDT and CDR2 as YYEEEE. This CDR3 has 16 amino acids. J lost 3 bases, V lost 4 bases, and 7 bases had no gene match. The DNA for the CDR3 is TGTGCCAGCAGCCCGGGACAGGGGGCGCGGTACTATGGCTACACCTTC. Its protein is CASSPGQGARYYGYTF. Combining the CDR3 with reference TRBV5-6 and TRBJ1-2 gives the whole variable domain DAGVTQSPTHLIKTRGQQVTLRCSPKSGHDTVSWYQQALGQGPQFIFQYYEEEERQRGNFPDRFSGHQFPNYSSELNVNALLLGDSALYLCASSPGQGARYYGYTFGSGTRLTVV.

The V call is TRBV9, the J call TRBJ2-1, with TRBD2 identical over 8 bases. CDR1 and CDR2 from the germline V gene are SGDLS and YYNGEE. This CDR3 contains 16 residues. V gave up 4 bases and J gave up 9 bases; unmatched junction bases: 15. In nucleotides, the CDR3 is TGTGCCAGCAGCCCGAGAGATAGCGGGGAGAGGGGTGAGCAGTTCTTC. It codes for CASSPRDSGERGEQFF.

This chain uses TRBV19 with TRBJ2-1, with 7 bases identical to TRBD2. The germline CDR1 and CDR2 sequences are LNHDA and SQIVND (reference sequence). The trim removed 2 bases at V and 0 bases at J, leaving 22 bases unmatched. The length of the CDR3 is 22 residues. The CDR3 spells CASSIRIGIAGRFLSSYNEQFF. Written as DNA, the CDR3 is TGTGCCAGTAGTATAAGGATCGGGATAGCGGGCCGCTTCTTGAGCTCCTACAATGAGCAGTTCTTC.

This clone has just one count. CDR3 in DNA: TGTGCCAGCAGCTCGGGACAGGTCCTACTAGAGCAGTACTTC. The encoded protein is CASSSGQVLLEQYF. This sequence joins TRBV2 and TRBJ2-7; TRBD1 matches at 8 bases. The junction had 11 bases not matched to a gene; V was cut back by 6 bases and J by 7 bases. The CDR3 is made up of 14 amino acids. Germline V CDR1 and CDR2: SNHLY, FYNNEI.

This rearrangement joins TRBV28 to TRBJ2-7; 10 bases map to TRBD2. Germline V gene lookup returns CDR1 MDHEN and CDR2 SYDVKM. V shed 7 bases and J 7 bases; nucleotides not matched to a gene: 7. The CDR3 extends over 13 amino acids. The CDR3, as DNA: TGTGCCAGCAACCTAGCGGGAGCGGGGGAGCAGTACTTC. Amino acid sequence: CASNLAGAGEQYF.

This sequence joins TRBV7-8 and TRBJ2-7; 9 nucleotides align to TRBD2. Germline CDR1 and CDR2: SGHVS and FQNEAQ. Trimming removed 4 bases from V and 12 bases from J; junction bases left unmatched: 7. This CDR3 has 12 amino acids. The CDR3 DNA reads TGTGCCAGCAGCTCAGGTAGCGGGGGTTTGTACGTC. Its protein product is CASSSGSGGLYV.

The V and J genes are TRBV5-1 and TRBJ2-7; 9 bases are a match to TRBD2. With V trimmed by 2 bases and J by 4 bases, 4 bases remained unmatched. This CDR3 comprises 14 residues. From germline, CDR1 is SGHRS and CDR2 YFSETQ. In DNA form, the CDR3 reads TGCGCCAGCAGCTTAAATAGCGGGAGTTACGAGCAGTACTTC. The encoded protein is CASSLNSGSYEQYF.

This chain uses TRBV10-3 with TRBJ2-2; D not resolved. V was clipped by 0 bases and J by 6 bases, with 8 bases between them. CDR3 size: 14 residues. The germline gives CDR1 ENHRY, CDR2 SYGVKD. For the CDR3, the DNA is TGTGCCATCAGTGAGTCGGGCTCCCCCGGGGAGCTGTTTTTT. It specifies CAISESGSPGELFF.

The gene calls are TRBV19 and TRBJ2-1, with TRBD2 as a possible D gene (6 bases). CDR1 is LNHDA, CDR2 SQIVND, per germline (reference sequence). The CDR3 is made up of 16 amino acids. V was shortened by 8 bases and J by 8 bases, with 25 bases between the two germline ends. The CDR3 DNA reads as TGTGCCAGTTCAAGCTCCCTTTCGGGGGAGGTCGATGAGCAGTTCTTC. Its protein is CASSSSLSGEVDEQFF.

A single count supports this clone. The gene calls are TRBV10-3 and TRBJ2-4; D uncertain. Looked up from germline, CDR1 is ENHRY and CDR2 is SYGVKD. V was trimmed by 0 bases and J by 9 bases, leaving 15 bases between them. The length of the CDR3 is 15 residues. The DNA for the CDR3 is TGTGCCATCAGTGAGTCACCTGGCGGCCAAAGCATTCAGTACTTC. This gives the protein CAISESPGGQSIQYF.

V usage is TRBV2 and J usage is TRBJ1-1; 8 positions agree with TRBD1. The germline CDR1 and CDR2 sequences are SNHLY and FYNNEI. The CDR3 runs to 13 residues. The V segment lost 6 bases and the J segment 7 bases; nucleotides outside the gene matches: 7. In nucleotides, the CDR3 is TGTGCCAGCAGCCGACAGGGGTCTGGTGAAGCTTTCTTT. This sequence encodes CASSRQGSGEAFF.

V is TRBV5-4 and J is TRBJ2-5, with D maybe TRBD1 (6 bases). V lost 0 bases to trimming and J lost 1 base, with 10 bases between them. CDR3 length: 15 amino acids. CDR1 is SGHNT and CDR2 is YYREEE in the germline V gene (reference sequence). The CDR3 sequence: CASSLATGSQETQYF. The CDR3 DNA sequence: TGTGCCAGCAGCTTGGCCACAGGGAGCCAAGAGACCCAGTACTTC. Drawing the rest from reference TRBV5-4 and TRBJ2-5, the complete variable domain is ETGVTQSPTHLIKTRGQQVTLRCSSQSGHNTVSWYQQALGQGPQFIFQYYREEENGRGNFPPRFSGLQFPNYSSELNVNALELDDSALYLCASSLATGSQETQYFGPGTRLLVL.

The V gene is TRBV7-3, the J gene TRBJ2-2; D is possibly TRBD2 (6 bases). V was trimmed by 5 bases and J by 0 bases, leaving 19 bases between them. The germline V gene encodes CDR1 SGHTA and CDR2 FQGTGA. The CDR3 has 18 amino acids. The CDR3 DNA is TGTGCCAGCAGCCGCCTAGCGATCGGGACCTCGAACACCGGGGAGCTGTTTTTT. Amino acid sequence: CASSRLAIGTSNTGELFF.

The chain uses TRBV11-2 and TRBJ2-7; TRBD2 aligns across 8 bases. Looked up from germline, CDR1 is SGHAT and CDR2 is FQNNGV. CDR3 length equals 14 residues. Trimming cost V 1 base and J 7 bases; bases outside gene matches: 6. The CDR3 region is CASSLVAGSGEQYF. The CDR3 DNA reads TGTGCCAGCAGCTTAGTAGCGGGGTCGGGGGAGCAGTACTTC.

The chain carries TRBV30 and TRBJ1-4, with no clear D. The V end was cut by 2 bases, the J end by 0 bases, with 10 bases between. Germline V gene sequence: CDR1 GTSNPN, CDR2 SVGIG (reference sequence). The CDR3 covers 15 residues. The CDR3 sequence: CAWSRTGTTNEKLFF. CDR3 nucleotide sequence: TGTGCCTGGAGTCGTACGGGGACAACTAATGAAAAACTGTTTTTT. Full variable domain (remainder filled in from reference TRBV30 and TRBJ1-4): SQTIHQWPATLVQPVGSPLSLECTVEGTSNPNLYWYRQAAGRGLQLLFYSVGIGQISSEVPQNLSASRPQDRQFILSSKKLLLSDSGFYLCAWSRTGTTNEKLFFGSGTQLSVL.

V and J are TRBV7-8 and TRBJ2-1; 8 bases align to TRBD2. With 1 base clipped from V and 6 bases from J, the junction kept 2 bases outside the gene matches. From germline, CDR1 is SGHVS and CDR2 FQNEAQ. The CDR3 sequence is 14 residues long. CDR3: CASSLGLAGNEQFF. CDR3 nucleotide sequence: TGTGCCAGCAGCTTAGGCCTAGCGGGCAATGAGCAGTTCTTC.

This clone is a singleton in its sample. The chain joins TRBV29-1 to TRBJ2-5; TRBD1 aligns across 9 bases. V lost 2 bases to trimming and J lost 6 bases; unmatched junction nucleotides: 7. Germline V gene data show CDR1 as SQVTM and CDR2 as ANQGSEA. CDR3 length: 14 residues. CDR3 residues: CSVEKDRGSKTQYF. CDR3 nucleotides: TGCAGCGTTGAAAAGGACAGGGGCTCGAAGACCCAGTACTTC. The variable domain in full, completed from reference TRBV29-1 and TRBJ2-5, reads SAVISQKPSRDICQRGTSLTIQCQVDSQVTMMFWYRQQPGQSLTLIATANQGSEATYESGFVIDKFPISRPNLTFSTLTVSNMSPEDSSIYLCSVEKDRGSKTQYFGPGTRLLVL.

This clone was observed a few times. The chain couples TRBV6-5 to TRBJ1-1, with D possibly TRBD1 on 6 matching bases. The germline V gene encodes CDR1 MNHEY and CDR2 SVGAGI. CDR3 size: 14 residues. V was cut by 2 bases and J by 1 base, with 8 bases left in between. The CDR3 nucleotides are TGTGCCAGCAGTTACGGGACAACGAACACTGAAGCTTTCTTT. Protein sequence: CASSYGTTNTEAFF.

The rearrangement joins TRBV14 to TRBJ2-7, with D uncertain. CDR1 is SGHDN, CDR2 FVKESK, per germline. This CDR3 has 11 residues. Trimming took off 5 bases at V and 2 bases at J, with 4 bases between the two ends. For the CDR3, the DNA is TGTGCCAGCAGCGAGGCCTACGAGCAGTACTTC. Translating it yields CASSEAYEQYF.